A single sample gave rise to the 17 T cell receptor beta chains below, sequenced in a study of blood T cell repertoires in COVID-19. Produced via immunoSEQ multiplex PCR; TCRdb's table is partial and in-frame only. The data show approximately 250,000 clones, 70% to 85% seen once. Sequenced input: PBMCs or T cells enriched from blood (not recorded which). The receptors derive from a man between 40 and 49 years old who had recovered from COVID-19.

The chain employs TRBV5-6 and TRBJ2-5, with 7 nucleotides matching TRBD1. The ends lost 4 bases at V and 3 bases at J; junction bases unmatched: 9. This CDR3 has 15 amino acids. Looked up from germline, CDR1 is SGHDT and CDR2 is YYEEEE. This chain's CDR3 is CASSAFGTEEETQYF. The CDR3 DNA is TGTGCCAGCAGCGCTTTTGGGACAGAAGAAGAGACCCAGTACTTC.

This chain uses TRBV6-5 with TRBJ2-2; D remains ambiguous. The CDR3 is made up of 12 amino acids. V was trimmed by 11 bases and J by 4 bases, leaving 11 bases between them. CDR1 is MNHEY and CDR2 is SVGAGI in the germline V gene. CDR3 protein: CASAPTTGELFF. Here the CDR3 DNA reads TGTGCCTCCGCCCCTACCACCGGGGAGCTGTTTTTT.

The sample holds a few counts of this clone. The chain is built from TRBV7-6 and TRBJ2-3; 11 bases fit TRBD2. The CDR3 runs to 16 residues. The germline gives CDR1 SGHVS, CDR2 FNYEAQ. J gave up 6 bases and V 4 bases, and 9 bases lay outside the gene matches. Here the CDR3 DNA reads TGTGCCAGCAGCTCAAAAGTAGCGGGGGGGCGGGATACGCAGTATTTT. It yields the protein CASSSKVAGGRDTQYF.

Here the CDR3 DNA reads TGTGCCAGCAGCTATGGACAGAACCGTAACTATGGCTACACCTTC. Translated: CASSYGQNRNYGYTF. The chain joins TRBV5-6 to TRBJ1-2; D possibly corresponds to TRBD1 (6 bases). The CDR3 runs 15 residues. Per the germline V gene, CDR1 is SGHDT and CDR2 is YYEEEE. The V end was cut by 3 bases, the J end by 1 base, with 13 bases between.

V usage is TRBV15 and J usage is TRBJ1-2, with 9 bases fitting TRBD1. Germline V lookup: CDR1 LNHNV, CDR2 YYDKDF (reference sequence). The CDR3 length is 13 residues. V lost 3 bases and J lost 5; bases outside the gene matches: 1. The CDR3 coding sequence is TGTGCCACCAGCAGCGACAGGGGGTATGGCTACACCTTC. Encoded protein: CATSSDRGYGYTF.

This clone was recorded a few times. The same CDR3 can be traced to other DNA sequences in this sample. DNA for the CDR3: TGTGCCAGCTCACCCCCGGGACAGGGGGAGCATGGCTACACCTTC. Its protein is CASSPPGQGEHGYTF. The J gene is TRBJ1-2, the V gene TRBV18; 11 bases are shared with TRBD1. J lost 6 bases, V lost 3 bases, and 6 bases had no gene match. This CDR3 has 15 amino acids. Germline CDR1 is KGHSH and CDR2 is LQKENI.

CDR3 sequence reads: CASSLRSLWGQTSPLHF. The CDR3 bases are TGTGCCAGCAGCTTGAGGAGTCTATGGGGACAGACTTCACCCCTCCACTTT. This chain connects TRBV5-8 to TRBJ1-6; TRBD1 matches 7 bases. The CDR3 sequence is 17 residues long. J was trimmed by 9 bases and V by 1 base; bases with no gene match: 13. Germline V CDR1 and CDR2: SGHTS, YDEGEE.

The chain recombines TRBV5-1 with TRBJ2-3; a possible D gene is TRBD1 (5 bases). Germline values: CDR1 SGHRS, CDR2 YFSETQ. CDR3 length: 15 residues. Trimming shortened V by 0 bases and J by 5 bases, and 13 bases separated the two germline ends. CDR3 DNA: TGCGCCAGCAGCTTGGTAGGGGCCCGCGTAGATACGCAGTATTTT. Its protein product is CASSLVGARVDTQYF.

This clone was observed once. V usage is TRBV3-1 (or the pseudogene TRBV3-2) and J usage is TRBJ2-7; 7 bases map to TRBD1. Germline values: CDR1 LGHDT, CDR2 YNNKEL (reference sequence). V shed 3 bases and J 6 bases; nucleotides not matched to a gene: 5. The length of the CDR3 is 13 residues. The CDR3 DNA is TGTGCCAGCAGCCAGGCAGGGGGTAGCGAGCAGTACTTC. Its protein product is CASSQAGGSEQYF.

V usage is TRBV19 and J usage is TRBJ1-3, with 8 bases that match TRBD1. The V segment lost 3 bases and the J segment 0 bases; nucleotides outside the gene matches: 10. This CDR3 has 18 residues. Germline V gene lookup returns CDR1 LNHDA and CDR2 SQIVND (reference sequence). The CDR3 spells CASSITPSQGVSGNTIYF. DNA of the CDR3: TGTGCCAGTAGTATCACTCCTTCACAGGGGGTCTCTGGAAACACCATATATTTT.

The chain is built from TRBV24-1 and TRBJ1-2; 7 bases line up with TRBD1. Germline V lookup: CDR1 KGHDR, CDR2 SFDVKD. Trimming at V came to 3 bases and at J to 3 bases, leaving 12 bases not matched to a gene. The CDR3 sequence is 17 residues long. The CDR3: CATSDVSGGAGYYGYTF. The CDR3 bases are TGTGCCACCAGTGATGTTTCAGGGGGTGCCGGCTACTATGGCTACACCTTC.

The J gene is TRBJ1-5, the V gene TRBV18; D is unclear. This CDR3 has 15 residues. Per the germline V gene, CDR1 is KGHSH and CDR2 is LQKENI. V shed 3 bases and J shed 0 bases, with 9 bases lying between them. In DNA, the CDR3 is TGTGCCAGCTCACCCACGGTTAATAGCAATCAGCCCCAGCATTTT. Translating it yields CASSPTVNSNQPQHF.

The rearrangement uses TRBV15 and TRBJ1-1; D is ambiguous. CDR3 length equals 13 residues. CDR1 and CDR2 (germline): LNHNV, YYDKDF (reference sequence). Trimming took 4 bases from V and 1 from J, leaving 7 bases between them. The CDR3 sequence: CATSTQKNTEAFF. Here the CDR3 DNA reads TGTGCCACCAGCACTCAGAAGAACACTGAAGCTTTCTTT.

The CDR3 sequence: CASSLAGHNSYEQYF. In DNA, the CDR3 is TGTGCCAGCAGTTTAGCAGGGCATAACTCCTACGAGCAGTACTTC. The gene calls are TRBV28 and TRBJ2-7; the D gene is possibly TRBD1 (5 bases). Trimming left V 2 bases short and J 0 bases short, with 11 bases between. The CDR3 is made up of 15 amino acids. Germline CDR1 and CDR2: MDHEN and SYDVKM.

This sequence joins TRBV4-2 and TRBJ2-3, with a tentative D call TRBD2 (5 bases). Germline CDR1 is LGHNA and CDR2 is YNFKEQ. The CDR3 extends over 16 amino acids. With 1 base removed from V and 2 bases from J, the gap between germline ends came to 13 bases. CDR3 protein: CASSQAMSGFTDTQYF. CDR3 DNA: TGTGCCAGCAGCCAAGCTATGTCGGGATTCACAGATACGCAGTATTTT.

This clone was counted a few times. This chain connects TRBV2 to TRBJ2-2; 7 bases line up with TRBD1. The CDR3 loop spans 15 amino acids. V shed 6 bases and J 3 bases; nucleotides not matched to a gene: 7. CDR1 is SNHLY, CDR2 FYNNEI, per germline. Here the CDR3 reads CASSDRDRYTGELFF. In DNA form, the CDR3 reads TGTGCCAGCAGCGACCGGGACAGATACACCGGGGAGCTGTTTTTT.

This clone was counted once. The rearrangement joins TRBV6-5 to TRBJ1-1, with D perhaps TRBD1 (5 bases). This CDR3 comprises 14 residues. V dropped 7 bases and J dropped 2 bases, with 14 bases sitting between them. Germline CDR1 MNHEY, CDR2 SVGAGI. The CDR3 coding sequence is TGTGCCAGCACCGGGCCACAGGCAAACACTGAAGCTTTCTTT. This gives the protein CASTGPQANTEAFF.